This T cell receptor beta chain was captured in a study of blood T cell repertoires in COVID-19. The CDR3 loop spans 14 amino acids. CDR1 and CDR2 from the germline V gene are SGHRS and YFSETQ. The trim removed 4 bases at V and 3 bases at J, leaving 7 bases unmatched. Per the original methods: How many nucleated cells were present was estimated from reference gene primer amplification. Clones were read by immunoSEQ multiplex PCR, and TCRdb kept only the in-frame ones, dropping some. The V and J calls and clone size were taken over from that table, and D and trimming were inferred from the DNA. The sample includes some 390,000 clones, around 87% of them seen just once.

The gene calls are TRBV5-1 and TRBJ2-7, with 7 bases that match TRBD1. Sequenced input: peripheral blood. The sequence came from a human donor in a cohort sampled during active COVID-19. The CDR3 sequence: CASSPGQVSYEQYF. The CDR3, as DNA: TGCGCCAGCAGCCCTGGACAGGTTAGCTACGAGCAGTACTTC. Looking up the rest from reference TRBV5-1 and TRBJ2-7 gives the full variable domain: KAGVTQTPRYLIKTRGQQVTLSCSPISGHRSVSWYQQTPGQGLQFLFEYFSETQRNKGNFPGRFSGRQFSNSRSEMNVSTLELGDSALYLCASSPGQVSYEQYFGPGTRLTVT.